These 26 T cell receptor beta chains were all obtained from the same sample, sequenced in a study of technical replicates of blood from a handful of donors. Sequencing used immunoSEQ multiplex PCR; TCRdb keeps in-frame clones, though not all of them. The sample lists tens of thousands of clones, 98% occurring once. Input material: T cells isolated from PBMCs. Receptor source: a human donor in good health.

V and J are TRBV28 and TRBJ2-7; 8 bases are shared with TRBD2. Per germline, CDR1 MDHEN and CDR2 SYDVKM. The CDR3 has 13 amino acids. The CDR3: CALGNPGGYEQYF. Written as DNA, the CDR3 is TGTGCACTAGGAAACCCGGGGGGGTACGAGCAGTACTTC.

V gene TRBV5-1 combines with J gene TRBJ2-7, with D unclear. The V and J ends lost 4 bases and 5 bases respectively, with 22 bases between them. Per the germline V gene, CDR1 is SGHRS and CDR2 is YFSETQ. The CDR3 spans 16 residues. The CDR3 nucleotides read TGCGCCAGCAGCGACAAATGGGCCAGATTAATCCACGAGCAGTACTTC. Encoded protein: CASSDKWARLIHEQYF.

The DNA for the CDR3 is TGTGCCAGCAGTGGAACACGTACAGGGAGGGTCATCACAGATACGCAGTATTTT. This gives the protein CASSGTRTGRVITDTQYF. This rearrangement joins TRBV6-1 to TRBJ2-3; maybe TRBD2 (7 bases). CDR1 and CDR2 (germline): MNHNS, SASEGT. Deletions cut 4 bases from V and 2 bases from J, with 22 bases between. This CDR3 region has 18 residues.

This chain links TRBV28 with TRBJ2-7; the match to TRBD2 covers 11 bases. From germline, CDR1 is MDHEN and CDR2 SYDVKM. This CDR3 region has 20 residues. Trimming cost V 3 bases and J 4 bases; bases outside gene matches: 20. In DNA, the CDR3 is TGTGCCAGCAGTTTTTATAGCATAACTATGCCGGGACTAGCGGATTACGAGCAGTACTTC. Translation gives CASSFYSITMPGLADYEQYF.

The gene calls are TRBV10-3 and TRBJ2-2; D is perhaps TRBD1 (5 bases). The CDR3 runs to 15 residues. CDR1 is ENHRY, CDR2 SYGVKD, per germline. Trimming shortened V by 10 bases and J by 6 bases, and 21 bases separated the two germline ends. The CDR3 reads CATSQGSSDPGELFF. The CDR3 DNA follows: TGTGCCACCTCCCAGGGCAGTTCGGACCCCGGGGAGCTGTTTTTT.

The chain joins TRBV12-5 to TRBJ1-2, with TRBD1 matching over 10 bases. This CDR3 has 14 amino acids. Germline CDR1 LGHNT, CDR2 FRNRAP. J gave up 5 bases and V 10 bases, and 10 bases lay outside the gene matches. CDR3: CATVGRDRGYGYTF. The CDR3 nucleotides read TGTGCTACGGTAGGAAGGGACAGGGGATATGGCTACACCTTC.

This CDR3 is CASSLQGAGLILYEQYF. CDR3 nucleotide sequence: TGTGCCAGCAGCTTACAGGGGGCCGGCCTTATACTTTACGAGCAGTACTTC. The rearrangement uses TRBV5-6 and TRBJ2-7; 9 positions match TRBD1. Trimming cost V 2 bases and J 4 bases; bases outside gene matches: 13. CDR1 is SGHDT and CDR2 is YYEEEE in the germline V gene. The CDR3 is 17 residues long.

The gene calls are TRBV11-2 and TRBJ2-1; 7 nucleotides align to TRBD2. There are 15 residues in the CDR3. The junction had 9 bases not matched to a gene; V was cut back by 1 base and J by 9 bases. The germline V gene encodes CDR1 SGHAT and CDR2 FQNNGV. The CDR3, as DNA: TGTGCCAGCAGCTTAGGATACGCGGCTAGCGGTGAGCAGTTCTTC. Amino acid sequence: CASSLGYAASGEQFF.

V gene TRBV5-1 combines with J gene TRBJ1-2, with D unresolved. The CDR3 is 13 amino acids. Between the trimmed V and J ends, which lost 5 bases and 6 bases, there was a span of 14 bases. Germline V gene sequence: CDR1 SGHRS, CDR2 YFSETQ. As DNA, the CDR3 is TGCGCCAGCAGAACAGAACCCTCTAATGGCTACACCTTC. As protein: CASRTEPSNGYTF.

J is TRBJ1-1 and V is TRBV29-1, with 12 bases identical to TRBD1. In germline, CDR1 is SQVTM, CDR2 ANQGSEA. The CDR3 sequence is 14 residues long. Trimming took 3 bases from V and 11 from J; bases not matched to a gene: 10. The CDR3 region has the DNA TGCAGCGTTGATGGTTCGGGACAGGGGGCTGTTGCTTTCTTT. This encodes CSVDGSGQGAVAFF.

This CDR3 is CASSEGDRYNEQFF. CDR3 coding DNA: TGTGCCAGCAGCGAGGGGGACAGATACAATGAGCAGTTCTTC. The chain combines TRBV9 with TRBJ2-1; 7 bases map to TRBD1. Germline V CDR1 and CDR2: SGDLS, YYNGEE. CDR3 length: 14 residues. V trimming: 3 bases; J trimming: 4 bases; junction bases outside the gene matches: 4.

The chain recombines TRBV9 with TRBJ2-5; 11 positions match TRBD1. V lost 0 bases and J lost 4; bases outside the gene matches: 2. Germline V gene lookup returns CDR1 SGDLS and CDR2 YYNGEE. The CDR3 loop spans 15 amino acids. This chain's CDR3 is CASSVGGTGGETQYF. The CDR3 nucleotides read TGTGCCAGCAGCGTAGGAGGGACAGGGGGAGAGACCCAGTACTTC. Using reference TRBV9 and TRBJ2-5 for the parts outside the CDR3, the full variable domain is DSGVTQTPKHLITATGQRVTLRCSPRSGDLSVYWYQQSLDQGLQFLIQYYNGEERAKGNILERFSAQQFPDLHSELNLSSLELGDSALYFCASSVGGTGGETQYFGPGTRLLVL.

This clone was seen only once. V is TRBV2 and J is TRBJ1-5; the D gene is possibly TRBD1 (5 bases). Trimming cost V 9 bases and J 1 base, with 13 bases left between them. CDR3 length: 14 amino acids. The germline V gene has CDR1 SNHLY and CDR2 FYNNEI. This chain's CDR3 is CASSPAGSNQPQHF. The CDR3 DNA follows: TGTGCCAGTTCCCCCGCAGGGAGCAATCAGCCCCAGCATTTT.

The chain combines TRBV6-1 with TRBJ2-7; 8 bases align to TRBD1. This CDR3 contains 15 residues. Germline V gene data show CDR1 as MNHNS and CDR2 as SASEGT. J lost 1 base, V lost 6 bases, and 8 bases had no gene match. The CDR3 nucleotides read TGTGCCAGCAGCATGGGACAGGCCAAATCCTACGAGCAGTACTTC. Translated: CASSMGQAKSYEQYF.

This CDR3 reads CASGLSGQGWSGELFF. The CDR3 nucleotides read TGTGCCAGCGGCTTATCAGGACAGGGTTGGTCCGGGGAGCTGTTTTTT. J is TRBJ2-2 and V is TRBV9; 8 bases are a match to TRBD1. V was clipped by 7 bases and J by 6 bases; unmatched bases: 14. The germline V gene encodes CDR1 SGDLS and CDR2 YYNGEE. CDR3 length: 16 residues.

This sequence joins TRBV4-2 and TRBJ2-2, with 14 bases lining up with TRBD2. CDR1 and CDR2 from the germline V gene are LGHNA and YNFKEQ. With V trimmed by 4 bases and J by 3 bases, 1 base remained unmatched. CDR3 size: 16 residues. CDR3 in DNA: TGTGCCAGCAGCCGACTAGCGGGGGGGGACACCGGGGAGCTGTTTTTT. Protein product: CASSRLAGGDTGELFF.

The genes are TRBV27 and TRBJ2-7, with 8 bases aligning to TRBD1. CDR3 size: 13 residues. Trimming took 7 bases from V and 6 from J; bases not matched to a gene: 8. Germline V gives CDR1 MNHEY, CDR2 SMNVEV (reference sequence). The DNA for the CDR3 is TGTGCCAGCAAACAGGGGGTGAGAGGCGAGCAGTACTTC. Amino acid sequence: CASKQGVRGEQYF.

The V call is TRBV19, the J call TRBJ2-5; TRBD1 matches 10 bases. Germline trimming cut 6 bases from V and 2 bases from J; bases unmatched to any gene: 6. The CDR3 loop spans 15 amino acids. Germline lookup yields CDR1 LNHDA and CDR2 SQIVND (reference sequence). For the CDR3, the DNA is TGTGCCAGTAGCGTCGACAGGGGGCAACAAGAGACCCAGTACTTC. Its protein is CASSVDRGQQETQYF.

The CDR3 is CASSPRSATEETQYF. The CDR3 DNA reads TGTGCCAGCAGCCCAAGAAGCGCGACAGAAGAGACCCAGTACTTC. V usage is TRBV7-6 and J usage is TRBJ2-5; D is possibly TRBD1 (5 bases). V lost 5 bases to trimming and J lost 3 bases, with 16 bases between them. The CDR3 has 15 amino acids. Germline CDR1 reads SGHVS; CDR2 reads FNYEAQ.

This clone was seen at least ten times. V gene TRBV25-1 combines with J gene TRBJ1-1, with D uncertain. Germline lookup yields CDR1 MGHDK and CDR2 SYGVNS. V was trimmed by 5 bases and J by 1 base, leaving 11 bases between them. The CDR3 is made up of 14 amino acids. The CDR3 reads CASSSLEGNTEAFF. CDR3 nucleotides: TGTGCCAGCAGTTCCCTAGAGGGGAACACTGAAGCTTTCTTT.

The DNA of the CDR3 is TGTGCCAGCAGCTACCCGGGACAGGGGACTGAAGCTTTCTTT. Residues: CASSYPGQGTEAFF. The chain employs TRBV5-6 and TRBJ1-1; 10 bases agree with TRBD1. CDR1 is SGHDT, CDR2 YYEEEE, per germline. V lost 3 bases to trimming and J lost 5 bases; unmatched junction nucleotides: 4. The CDR3 has 14 residues.

V is TRBV5-1 and J is TRBJ2-7, with D possibly TRBD1 on 6 matching bases. The CDR3 covers 15 residues. The V end lost 4 bases, the J end lost 2 bases, and 16 bases lay between the germline ends. The germline CDR1 and CDR2 sequences are SGHRS and YFSETQ. The CDR3 is CASSTTGMGPYEQYF. Here the CDR3 DNA reads TGCGCCAGCAGCACCACAGGGATGGGGCCCTACGAGCAGTACTTC.

The chain couples TRBV5-1 to TRBJ2-7; 14 nucleotides align to TRBD2. V shed 4 bases and J 3 bases; nucleotides not matched to a gene: 9. Germline values: CDR1 SGHRS, CDR2 YFSETQ. The CDR3 is 17 residues long. The CDR3 loop is CASSPRTSGGSFYEQYF. The CDR3 bases are TGCGCCAGCAGCCCACGGACTAGCGGGGGGTCTTTCTACGAGCAGTACTTC.

The chain employs TRBV11-1 and TRBJ2-7; 9 positions match TRBD1. Unmatched junction bases numbered 7, after V lost 2 bases and J lost 2 bases. Germline CDR1 and CDR2: SGHAT and FQDESV (reference sequence). The CDR3 is 16 amino acids. The CDR3 bases are TGTGCCAGCAGCTTATATACGGGACAGGGAACCTACGAGCAGTACTTC. Protein: CASSLYTGQGTYEQYF.

Only one count was recorded for this clone. This chain links TRBV4-2 with TRBJ2-3; 8 bases line up with TRBD2. V trimming: 4 bases; J trimming: 2 bases; junction bases outside the gene matches: 8. Per the germline V gene, CDR1 is LGHNA and CDR2 is YNFKEQ. The CDR3 length is 16 residues. The CDR3, as DNA: TGTGCCAGCAGCCCAACTAGCGGAAAGAACACAGATACGCAGTATTTT. It yields the protein CASSPTSGKNTDTQYF.

The chain combines TRBV5-1 with TRBJ2-7; 14 nucleotides agree with TRBD2. Germline loops: CDR1 SGHRS, CDR2 YFSETQ. V trimming: 3 bases; J trimming: 6 bases; junction bases outside the gene matches: 5. The CDR3 totals 15 residues. The DNA for the CDR3 is TGCGCCAGCAGCTCGGGACTAGCGGGGGAGGGCGAGCAGTACTTC. Amino acid sequence: CASSSGLAGEGEQYF.